The T cell receptor (beta chain) under discussion was sequenced for a study of blood T cell repertoires in COVID-19. Study information: Collection of acute and convalescent COVID-19 samples took place in the United States, Italy and Spain. Nucleic acid was either cDNA or gDNA, and it came from T cells, B-cell-depleted T cells, or PBMCs.

Source study methods: Reference gene primer amplification gave estimated nucleated cell counts. Only in-frame clones appear in the TCRdb table, and some are missing; sequencing was by immunoSEQ multiplex PCR. That table furnishes V, J and clone size, whereas the DNA furnished D and trimming. The table shows roughly 150,000 clones, with almost 85% occurring only once. This CDR3 has 16 amino acids. From germline, CDR1 is MNHNS and CDR2 SASEGT. V was trimmed by 0 bases and J by 8 bases, leaving 17 bases between them. The chain carries TRBV6-1 and TRBJ2-1, with a weak D call TRBD2 (6 bases). Sample: peripheral blood. This TCR was sampled from a man in his forties or fifties with acute or convalescent COVID-19. CDR3 in amino acids: CASSEAGGGAYYEQFF. For the CDR3, the DNA is TGTGCCAGCAGTGAAGCGGGAGGAGGGGCCTATTATGAGCAGTTCTTC.